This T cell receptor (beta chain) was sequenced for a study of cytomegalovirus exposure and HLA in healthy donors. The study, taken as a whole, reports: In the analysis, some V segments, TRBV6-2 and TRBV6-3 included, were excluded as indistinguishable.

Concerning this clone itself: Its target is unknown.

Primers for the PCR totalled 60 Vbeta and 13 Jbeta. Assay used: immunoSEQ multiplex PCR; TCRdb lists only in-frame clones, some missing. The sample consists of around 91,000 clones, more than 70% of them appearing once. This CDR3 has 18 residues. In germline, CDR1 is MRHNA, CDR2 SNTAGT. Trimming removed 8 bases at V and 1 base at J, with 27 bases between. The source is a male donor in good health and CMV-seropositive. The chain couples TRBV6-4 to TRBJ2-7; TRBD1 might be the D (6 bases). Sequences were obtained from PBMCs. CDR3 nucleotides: TGTGCCAGCTCAGTCAGGCGTCCCGCAGGGGTCAATTCCTACGAGCAGTACTTC. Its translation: CASSVRRPAGVNSYEQYF.